The rows below give T cell receptor beta chains drawn from one sample of a study of T cell changes during pregnancy in multiple sclerosis. The assay was immunoSEQ multiplex PCR, and TCRdb's table has in-frame clones only and misses some. Among about 40,000 clones listed, around nine tenths were seen once. The sequences come from CD8+ T cells from peripheral blood mononuclear cells, collected before pregnancy. These TCRs come from a female donor with multiple sclerosis, enrolled in a pregnancy study. CDR3s include the opening cysteine and the closing phenylalanine or tryptophan. A D gene is named only where the DNA matches it firmly. Clone size is shown for a subset of rows, as once, few, many or a class of expanded clone.

cdr3_aa cdr3_nt d_call clone_size j_call v_call
CASSYGTFNEQFF TGTGCCAGCAGTTACGGGACTTTTAATGAGCAGTTCTTC . . TRBJ2-1 TRBV28
CASSLGDRYEQYF TGTGCCAGCAGTTTAGGGGACAGGTACGAGCAGTACTTC TRBD1 . TRBJ2-7 TRBV27
CASSSGFYNEQFF TGTGCCAGTAGTAGCGGGTTCTACAATGAGCAGTTCTTC . . TRBJ2-1 TRBV19
CASFRAGPYEQYF TGTGCCAGCTTCCGGGCGGGCCCCTACGAGCAGTACTTC . . TRBJ2-7 TRBV2
CASSPSSYEQYF TGTGCCAGCAGTCCCTCCTCCTACGAGCAGTACTTC . . TRBJ2-7 TRBV6-5
CASSPGSRDSRPNEKLFF TGTGCCAGCAGTCCGGGTTCGCGGGACAGCCGACCTAATGAAAAACTGTTTTTT TRBD1 . TRBJ1-4 TRBV27
CASSLFGTSYEQYF TGTGCCAGCAGTTTATTTGGGACTTCCTACGAGCAGTACTTC . . TRBJ2-7 TRBV27
CASSVGAGGHLEQYF TGTGCCAGCAGCGTAGGAGCGGGAGGGCATCTCGAGCAGTACTTC TRBD2 . TRBJ2-7 TRBV9
CASSWTSGSGDEQFF TGTGCCAGCAGTTGGACTAGCGGGAGTGGCGATGAGCAGTTCTTC TRBD2 few TRBJ2-1 TRBV9
CASSQDRGSYNEQFF TGTGCTAGCAGCCAAGATCGAGGCTCCTACAATGAGCAGTTCTTC . . TRBJ2-1 TRBV4-2
CASRASGIVPTDTQYF TGTGCCAGCAGAGCCTCCGGGATCGTCCCCACAGATACGCAGTATTTT . once TRBJ2-3 TRBV2
CASGSGDLEGGEQFF TGTGCCAGCGGCTCAGGGGACCTTGAGGGTGGTGAGCAGTTCTTC . . TRBJ2-1 TRBV5-4
CASSFHQGALDEKLFF TGTGCCAGCAGTTTCCACCAGGGGGCGCTTGATGAAAAACTGTTTTTT TRBD1 . TRBJ1-4 TRBV28
CASSASPTSWYEQYF TGTGCCAGCAGCGCATCCCCGACTAGCTGGTACGAGCAGTACTTC TRBD2 . TRBJ2-7 TRBV9
CASRAGLSTYNEQFF TGTGCCAGCAGGGCAGGACTATCCACCTACAATGAGCAGTTCTTC . . TRBJ2-1 TRBV6-5
CATSRGLAGVNNEQFF TGTGCCACCAGCAGAGGCCTAGCGGGAGTAAACAATGAGCAGTTCTTC TRBD2 . TRBJ2-1 TRBV15
CASSHRQGGDTEAFF TGTGCCAGCAGCCACCGACAGGGCGGAGACACTGAAGCTTTCTTT TRBD1 . TRBJ1-1 TRBV7-8
CASSDFTGGYGYTF TGTGCCAGTAGCGACTTTACAGGGGGCTATGGCTACACCTTC TRBD1 . TRBJ1-2 TRBV19
CASSVSTSLGDEQYF TGTGCCAGCAGCGTCTCGACTAGCCTGGGGGATGAGCAGTACTTC TRBD2 . TRBJ2-7 TRBV9
CASEQVPNYGYTF TGTGCCAGCGAACAGGTTCCTAACTATGGCTACACCTTC . . TRBJ1-2 TRBV19
CASSYSWDSAYNEQFF TGTGCCAGCAGTTACTCTTGGGACTCTGCCTACAATGAGCAGTTCTTC . . TRBJ2-1 TRBV6-5
CASSLAPAGGDEQFF TGTGCCAGCAGCTTGGCCCCGGCGGGGGGGGATGAGCAGTTCTTC TRBD2 . TRBJ2-1 TRBV5-4
CASSYGLGETQYF TGTGCCAGCAGCTACGGACTAGGGGAGACCCAGTACTTC TRBD2 . TRBJ2-5 TRBV7-9
CASSPEITQVFEQYF TGTGCCAGCAGTCCAGAAATCACACAAGTCTTCGAGCAGTACTTC . . TRBJ2-7 TRBV27
CASSDSTSGTGETQYF TGCGCCAGTTCCGACTCGACTAGCGGGACGGGGGAGACCCAGTACTTC TRBD2 . TRBJ2-5 TRBV5-1
CASSLGSAGEYPYNEQFF TGTGCCAGCAGCTTAGGCTCGGCTGGGGAGTACCCCTACAATGAGCAGTTCTTC . . TRBJ2-1 TRBV11-1
CASSPGLFYEQYF TGTGCCAGCAGCCCCGGACTCTTCTACGAGCAGTACTTC . . TRBJ2-7 TRBV9
CASINRGYQETQYF TGTGCCAGCATTAACAGGGGGTACCAAGAGACCCAGTACTTC TRBD1 . TRBJ2-5 TRBV6-1
CASSVETGYGYTF TGTGCCAGCAGCGTAGAGACAGGGTATGGCTACACCTTC TRBD1 once TRBJ1-2 TRBV9
CASSIGESSYNEQFF TGTGCCAGTAGTATAGGGGAGAGTTCCTACAATGAGCAGTTCTTC . . TRBJ2-1 TRBV19
CASREVNTIYF TGTGCCAGCAGAGAGGTGAACACCATATATTTT . . TRBJ1-3 TRBV2
CASSSTRSSYEQYF TGTGCCAGCAGCTCCACTAGGAGCTCCTACGAGCAGTACTTC . . TRBJ2-7 TRBV5-6
CASSLDRVGDQPQHF TGTGCCAGCAGCTTAGACAGGGTGGGAGATCAGCCCCAGCATTTT . . TRBJ1-5 TRBV7-2
CAWSPLSAKNIQYF TGTGCCTGGAGCCCCTTGTCGGCCAAAAACATTCAGTACTTC . few TRBJ2-4 TRBV30
CASSSSVYQETQYF TGTGCCAGCAGTTCGTCGGTGTACCAAGAGACCCAGTACTTC . . TRBJ2-5 TRBV27
CASSFVRDSLNEQFF TGTGCCAGCAGCTTTGTCCGGGACAGTCTCAATGAGCAGTTCTTC TRBD1 medium-sized TRBJ2-1 TRBV7-9
CASSFTTGRTYEQYF TGTGCCAGCAGCTTTACGACGGGGAGGACCTACGAGCAGTACTTC . . TRBJ2-7 TRBV5-4
CASSFRGSGEHQETQYF TGTGCCAGCAGCTTTAGGGGCTCGGGCGAGCATCAAGAGACCCAGTACTTC . . TRBJ2-5 TRBV7-2
CASSSGGGVQETQYF TGTGCCAGCAGTTCCGGGGGGGGCGTCCAAGAGACCCAGTACTTC TRBD2 . TRBJ2-5 TRBV11-2
CATRQGGSGEQYF TGTGCCACCAGGCAGGGGGGTTCCGGCGAGCAGTACTTC . . TRBJ2-7 TRBV15